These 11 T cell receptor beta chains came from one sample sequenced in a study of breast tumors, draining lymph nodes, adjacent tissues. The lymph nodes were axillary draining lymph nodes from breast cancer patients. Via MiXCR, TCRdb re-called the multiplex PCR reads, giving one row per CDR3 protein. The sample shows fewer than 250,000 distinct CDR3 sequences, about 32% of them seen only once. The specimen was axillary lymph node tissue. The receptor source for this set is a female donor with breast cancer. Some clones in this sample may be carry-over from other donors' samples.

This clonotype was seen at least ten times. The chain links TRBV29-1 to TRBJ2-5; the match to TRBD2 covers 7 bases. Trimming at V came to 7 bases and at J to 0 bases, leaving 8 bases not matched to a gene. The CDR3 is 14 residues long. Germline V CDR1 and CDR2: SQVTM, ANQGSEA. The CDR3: CSARLAEYQETQYF. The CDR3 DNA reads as TGCAGCGCACGACTAGCAGAGTACCAAGAGACCCAGTACTTC.

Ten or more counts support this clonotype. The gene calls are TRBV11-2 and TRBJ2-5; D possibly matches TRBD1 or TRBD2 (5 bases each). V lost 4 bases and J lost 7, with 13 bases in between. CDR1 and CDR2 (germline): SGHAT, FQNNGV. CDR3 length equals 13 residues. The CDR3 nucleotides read TGTGCCAGCAGCTCCGAAGGGACGGCGACCCAGTACTTC. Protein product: CASSSEGTATQYF.

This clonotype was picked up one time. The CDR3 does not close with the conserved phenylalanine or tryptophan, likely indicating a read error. Here the CDR3 DNA reads TGTGCCAGCAGCTTAAGATCCTCCGCGGAGACCCAGTACCTC. Amino acids: CASSLRSSAETQYL. The genes are TRBV7-9 and TRBJ2-5; D remains ambiguous. The CDR3 is 14 amino acids. V gave up 2 bases and J gave up 5 bases, with 12 bases separating them. Per the germline V gene, CDR1 is SEHNR and CDR2 is FQNEAQ (reference sequence).

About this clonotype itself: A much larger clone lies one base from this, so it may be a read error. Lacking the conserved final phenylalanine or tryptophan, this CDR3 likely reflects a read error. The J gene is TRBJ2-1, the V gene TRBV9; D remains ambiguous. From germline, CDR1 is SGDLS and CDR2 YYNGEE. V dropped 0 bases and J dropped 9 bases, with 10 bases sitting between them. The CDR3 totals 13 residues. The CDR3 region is CASSVGLVGEQFS. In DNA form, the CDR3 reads TGTGCCAGCAGCGTAGGGTTAGTCGGTGAGCAGTTCTCC.

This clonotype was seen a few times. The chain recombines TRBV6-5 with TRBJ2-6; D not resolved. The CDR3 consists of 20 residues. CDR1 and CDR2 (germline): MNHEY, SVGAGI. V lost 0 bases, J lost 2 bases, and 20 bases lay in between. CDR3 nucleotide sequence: TGTGCCAGCAGTTACTCGAAAAAACCGTTCGGCACGACTGGGGCCAACGTCCTGACTTTC. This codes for CASSYSKKPFGTTGANVLTF.

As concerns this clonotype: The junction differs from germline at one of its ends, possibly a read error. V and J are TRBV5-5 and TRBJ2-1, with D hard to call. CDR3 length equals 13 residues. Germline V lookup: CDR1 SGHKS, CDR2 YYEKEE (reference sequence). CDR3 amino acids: CASSLASSNEQFF. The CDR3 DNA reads TGTGCCAGCAGCTTGGCATCCTCCAATGAGCAGTTCTTC.

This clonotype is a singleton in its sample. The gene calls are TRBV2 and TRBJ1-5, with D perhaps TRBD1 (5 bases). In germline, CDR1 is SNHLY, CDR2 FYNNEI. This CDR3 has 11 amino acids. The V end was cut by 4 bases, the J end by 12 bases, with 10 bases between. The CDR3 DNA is TGTGCCAGCAGTGCCATGACAGTCCAGCATTTT. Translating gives CASSAMTVQHF.

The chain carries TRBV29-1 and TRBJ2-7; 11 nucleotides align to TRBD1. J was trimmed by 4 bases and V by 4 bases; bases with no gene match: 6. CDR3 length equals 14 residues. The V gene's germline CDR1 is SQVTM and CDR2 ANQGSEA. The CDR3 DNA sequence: TGCAGCGTTGTAAGGACAGGGGGCAGTTACGAGCAGTACTTC. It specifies CSVVRTGGSYEQYF.

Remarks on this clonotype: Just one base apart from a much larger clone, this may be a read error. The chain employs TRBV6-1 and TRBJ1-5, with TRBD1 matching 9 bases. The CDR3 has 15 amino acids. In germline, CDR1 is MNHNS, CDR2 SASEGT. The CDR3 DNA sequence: TGTGCCGGCAGTGCCCGGGACAGGGACAATCAGCCCCAGCATTTT. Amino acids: CAGSARDRDNQPQHF.

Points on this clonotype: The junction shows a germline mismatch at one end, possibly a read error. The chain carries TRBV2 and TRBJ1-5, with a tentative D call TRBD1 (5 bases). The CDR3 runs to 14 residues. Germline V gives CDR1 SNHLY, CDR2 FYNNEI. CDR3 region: CAGSLGTFNQPQHF. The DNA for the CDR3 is TGCGCCGGCAGCCTGGGGACTTTCAATCAGCCCCAGCATTTT.

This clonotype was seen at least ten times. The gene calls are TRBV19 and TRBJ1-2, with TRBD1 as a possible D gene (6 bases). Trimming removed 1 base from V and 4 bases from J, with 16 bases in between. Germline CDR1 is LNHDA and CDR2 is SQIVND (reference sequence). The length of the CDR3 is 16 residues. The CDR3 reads CASSIASGAVFYGYTF. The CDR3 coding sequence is TGTGCCAGTAGTATAGCTTCAGGGGCGGTATTCTATGGCTACACCTTC. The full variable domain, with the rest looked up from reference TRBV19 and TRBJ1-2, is DGGITQSPKYLFRKEGQNVTLSCEQNLNHDAMYWYRQDPGQGLRLIYYSQIVNDFQKGDIAEGYSVSREKKESFPLTVTSAQKNPTAFYLCASSIASGAVFYGYTFGSGTRLTVV.